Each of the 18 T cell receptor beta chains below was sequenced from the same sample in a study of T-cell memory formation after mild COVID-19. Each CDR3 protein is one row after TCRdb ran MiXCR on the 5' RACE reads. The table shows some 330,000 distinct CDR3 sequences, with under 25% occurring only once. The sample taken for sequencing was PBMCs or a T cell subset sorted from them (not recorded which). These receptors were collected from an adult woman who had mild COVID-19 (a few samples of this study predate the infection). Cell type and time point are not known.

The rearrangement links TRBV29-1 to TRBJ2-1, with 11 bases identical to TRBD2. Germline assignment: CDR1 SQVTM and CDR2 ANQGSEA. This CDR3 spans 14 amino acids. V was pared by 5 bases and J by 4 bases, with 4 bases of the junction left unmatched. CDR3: CSVTSGGPYNEQFF. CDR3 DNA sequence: TGCAGCGTTACTAGCGGGGGACCTTACAATGAGCAGTTCTTC.

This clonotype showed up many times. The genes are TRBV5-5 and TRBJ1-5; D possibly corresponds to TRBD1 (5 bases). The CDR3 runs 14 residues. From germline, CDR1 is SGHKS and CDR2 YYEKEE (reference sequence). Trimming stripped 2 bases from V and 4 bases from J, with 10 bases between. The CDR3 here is CASSLAGGNQPQHF. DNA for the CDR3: TGTGCCAGCAGCTTAGCGGGGGGGAATCAGCCCCAGCATTTT.

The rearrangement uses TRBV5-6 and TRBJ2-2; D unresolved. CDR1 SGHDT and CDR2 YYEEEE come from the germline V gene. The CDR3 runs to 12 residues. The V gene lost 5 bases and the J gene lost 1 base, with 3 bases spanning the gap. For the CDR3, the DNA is TGTGCCAGCAGGGAGAACACCGGGGAGCTGTTTTTT. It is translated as CASRENTGELFF.

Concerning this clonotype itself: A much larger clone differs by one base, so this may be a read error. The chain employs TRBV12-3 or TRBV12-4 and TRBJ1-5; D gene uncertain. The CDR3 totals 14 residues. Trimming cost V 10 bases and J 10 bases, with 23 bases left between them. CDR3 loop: CATSDAGSRHPQHF. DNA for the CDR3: TGTGCCACCTCGGACGCCGGGTCACGTCACCCCCAGCATTTT.

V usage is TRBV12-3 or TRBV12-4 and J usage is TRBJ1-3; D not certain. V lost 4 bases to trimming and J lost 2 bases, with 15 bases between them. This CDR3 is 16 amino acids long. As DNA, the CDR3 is TGTGCCAGCAGTTCGACTGCATCCTCGGCTGGAAACACCATATATTTT. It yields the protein CASSSTASSAGNTIYF.

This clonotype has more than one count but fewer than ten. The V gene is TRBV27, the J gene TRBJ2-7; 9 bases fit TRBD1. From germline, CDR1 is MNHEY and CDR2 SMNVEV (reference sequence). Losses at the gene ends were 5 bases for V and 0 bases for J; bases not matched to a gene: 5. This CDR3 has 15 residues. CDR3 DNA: TGTGCCAGCAGTGGTCGACAGGGGGTCTCCTACGAGCAGTACTTC. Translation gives CASSGRQGVSYEQYF.

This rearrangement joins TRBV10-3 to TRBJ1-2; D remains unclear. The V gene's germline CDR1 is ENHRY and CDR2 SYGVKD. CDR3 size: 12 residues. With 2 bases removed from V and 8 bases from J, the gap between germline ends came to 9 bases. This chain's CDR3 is CAISENGVGYTF. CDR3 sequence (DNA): TGTGCCATCAGTGAGAACGGCGTCGGCTACACCTTC.

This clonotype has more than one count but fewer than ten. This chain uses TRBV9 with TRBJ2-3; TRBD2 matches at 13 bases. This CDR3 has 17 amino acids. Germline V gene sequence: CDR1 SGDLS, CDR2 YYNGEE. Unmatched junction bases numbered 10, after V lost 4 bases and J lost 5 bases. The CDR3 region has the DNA TGTGCCAGCAGCCCTCCTAGGACTAGCGGGAGAAGAGATACGCAGTATTTT. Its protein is CASSPPRTSGRRDTQYF.

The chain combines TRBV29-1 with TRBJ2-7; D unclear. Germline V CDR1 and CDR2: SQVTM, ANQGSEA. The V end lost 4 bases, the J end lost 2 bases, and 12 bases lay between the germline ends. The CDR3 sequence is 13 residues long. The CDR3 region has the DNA TGCAGCGTTGGTAGTAGGGAACCCTACGAGCAGTACTTC. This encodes CSVGSREPYEQYF.

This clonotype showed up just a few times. CDR3 bases: TGTGCCAGCAGACTAAGCAGAGTTAGCAATCAGCCCCAGCATTTT. It yields the protein CASRLSRVSNQPQHF. The chain is built from TRBV12-3 or TRBV12-4 and TRBJ1-5; D is unresolved. V was pared by 6 bases and J by 0 bases, with 12 bases between. The CDR3 loop spans 15 amino acids.

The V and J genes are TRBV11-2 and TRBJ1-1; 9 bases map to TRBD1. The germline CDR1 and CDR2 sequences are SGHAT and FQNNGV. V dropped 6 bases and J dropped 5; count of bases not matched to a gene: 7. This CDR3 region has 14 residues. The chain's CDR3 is CASRPPQGATEAFF. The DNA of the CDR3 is TGTGCCAGCAGACCGCCACAGGGGGCTACTGAAGCTTTCTTT.

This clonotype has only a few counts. CDR3 amino acids: CASLKGTGTGNEQFF. The CDR3, as DNA: TGTGCCAGCCTAAAGGGGACCGGGACAGGGAATGAGCAGTTCTTC. The chain uses TRBV7-2 and TRBJ2-1, with 9 bases identical to TRBD1. The germline V gene encodes CDR1 SGHTA and CDR2 FQGNSA. Unmatched junction bases numbered 12, after V lost 8 bases and J lost 7 bases. The CDR3 runs 15 residues.

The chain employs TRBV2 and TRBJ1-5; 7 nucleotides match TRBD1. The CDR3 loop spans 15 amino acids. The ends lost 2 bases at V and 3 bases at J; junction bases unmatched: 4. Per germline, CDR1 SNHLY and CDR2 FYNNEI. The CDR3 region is CASSEQGGFNQPQHF. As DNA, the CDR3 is TGTGCCAGCAGTGAACAGGGGGGTTTCAATCAGCCCCAGCATTTT.

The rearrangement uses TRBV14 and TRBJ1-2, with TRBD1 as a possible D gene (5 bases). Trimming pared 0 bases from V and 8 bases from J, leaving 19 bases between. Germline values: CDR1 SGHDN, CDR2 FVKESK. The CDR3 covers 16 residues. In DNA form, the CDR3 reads TGTGCCAGCAGCCAAGATTCCGGAGGGGCCCCCGGAGGCTACACCTTC. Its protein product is CASSQDSGGAPGGYTF.

The CDR3 DNA sequence: TGCAGTGCTAGAGATCTTACAGGACCCTACGAGCAGTACTTC. It specifies CSARDLTGPYEQYF. The chain joins TRBV20-1 to TRBJ2-7, with TRBD1 as a possible D gene (5 bases). V shed 0 bases and J shed 2 bases, with 11 bases lying between them. Germline V gene data show CDR1 as DFQATT and CDR2 as SNEGSKA (reference sequence). This CDR3 has 14 amino acids.

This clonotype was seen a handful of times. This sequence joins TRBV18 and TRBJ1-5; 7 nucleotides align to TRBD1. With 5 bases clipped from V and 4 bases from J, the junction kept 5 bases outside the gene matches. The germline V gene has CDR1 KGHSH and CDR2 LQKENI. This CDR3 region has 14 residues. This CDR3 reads CASSSGTANQPQHF. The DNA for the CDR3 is TGTGCCAGCTCATCCGGGACAGCTAATCAGCCCCAGCATTTT.

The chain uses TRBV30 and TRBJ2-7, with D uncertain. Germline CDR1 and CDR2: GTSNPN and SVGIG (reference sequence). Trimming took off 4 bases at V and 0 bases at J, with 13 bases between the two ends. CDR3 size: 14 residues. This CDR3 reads CAWTTERSSYEQYF. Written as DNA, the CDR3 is TGTGCCTGGACTACGGAGAGGAGCTCCTACGAGCAGTACTTC. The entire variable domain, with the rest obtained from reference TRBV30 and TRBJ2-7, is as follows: SQTIHQWPATLVQPVGSPLSLECTVEGTSNPNLYWYRQAAGRGLQLLFYSVGIGQISSEVPQNLSASRPQDRQFILSSKKLLLSDSGFYLCAWTTERSSYEQYFGPGTRLTVT.

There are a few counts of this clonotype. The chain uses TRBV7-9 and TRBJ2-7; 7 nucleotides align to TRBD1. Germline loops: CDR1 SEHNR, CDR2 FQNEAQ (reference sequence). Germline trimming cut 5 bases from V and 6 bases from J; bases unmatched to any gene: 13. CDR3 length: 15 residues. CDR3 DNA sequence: TGTGCCAGCAGCCTCGACAGGGAAAAGGTGAGCGAGCAGTACTTC. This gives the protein CASSLDREKVSEQYF.